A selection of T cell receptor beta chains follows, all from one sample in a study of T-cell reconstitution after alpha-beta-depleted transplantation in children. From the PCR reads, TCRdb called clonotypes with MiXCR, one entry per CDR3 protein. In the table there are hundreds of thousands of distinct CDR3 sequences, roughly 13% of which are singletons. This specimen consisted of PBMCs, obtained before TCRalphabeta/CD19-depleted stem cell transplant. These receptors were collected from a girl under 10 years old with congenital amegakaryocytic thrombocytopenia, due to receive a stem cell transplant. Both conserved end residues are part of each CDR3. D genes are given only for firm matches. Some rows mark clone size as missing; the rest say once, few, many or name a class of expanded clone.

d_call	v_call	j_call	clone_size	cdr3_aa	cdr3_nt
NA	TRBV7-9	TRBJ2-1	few	CASSLFGYNSYNEQFF	TGTGCCAGCAGCTTATTCGGCTACAACTCCTACAATGAGCAGTTCTTC
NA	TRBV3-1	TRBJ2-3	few	CASSQGRFTQYF	TGTGCCAGCAGCCAAGGAAGGTTTACGCAGTATTTT
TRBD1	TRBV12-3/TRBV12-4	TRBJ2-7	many	CASSTNRGPEEQYF	TGTGCCAGCAGTACCAACAGGGGACCGGAAGAGCAGTACTTC
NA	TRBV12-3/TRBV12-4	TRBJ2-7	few	CASALGQILREQYF	TGTGCCAGCGCCTTGGGCCAAATCCTCCGCGAGCAGTACTTC
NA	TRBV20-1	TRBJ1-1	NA	CSAEVRQGVDTEAFF	TGCAGTGCGGAAGTTAGACAAGGCGTGGACACTGAAGCTTTCTTT
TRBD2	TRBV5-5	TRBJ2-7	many	CASNLLTSGSGEQYF	TGTGCCAGCAACCTACTGACTAGCGGGAGTGGCGAGCAGTACTTC
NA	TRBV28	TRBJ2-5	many	CASTARTPRQETQYF	TGTGCCAGCACCGCCCGCACCCCCCGGCAAGAGACCCAGTACTTC
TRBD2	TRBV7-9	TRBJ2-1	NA	CASSSGTRGNNEQFF	TGTGCCAGCAGCTCCGGGACTAGAGGTAACAATGAGCAGTTCTTC
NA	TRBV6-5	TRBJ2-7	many	CASSLVEGAEYF	TGTGCCAGCAGCTTAGTCGAAGGAGCTGAGTACTTC
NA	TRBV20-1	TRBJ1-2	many	CSAAGIGGPHYGYTF	TGCAGTGCTGCTGGAATAGGTGGTCCTCACTATGGCTACACCTTC
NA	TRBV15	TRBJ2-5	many	CATSRDLTAQYF	TGTGCCACCAGCAGAGATCTAACCGCTCAGTACTTC
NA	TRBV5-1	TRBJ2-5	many	CASSLRWGQETQYF	TGCGCCAGCAGCTTGCGATGGGGGCAAGAGACCCAGTACTTC
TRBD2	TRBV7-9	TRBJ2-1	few	CASSRLAELNEQFF	TGTGCCAGCAGCCGACTAGCGGAGCTCAATGAGCAGTTCTTC
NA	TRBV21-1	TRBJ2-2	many	CASSPRLDGEWLFF	TGTGCCAGCAGCCCGCGCCTGGACGGGGAGTGGCTGTTTTTT
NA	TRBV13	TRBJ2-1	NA	CASGLGGSRNEQFF	TGTGCCAGCGGGCTCGGGGGCTCCCGCAATGAGCAGTTCTTC
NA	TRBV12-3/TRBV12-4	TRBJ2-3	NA	CASSFSESTDTQYF	TGTGCCAGCAGTTTTAGTGAATCCACAGATACGCAGTATTTT
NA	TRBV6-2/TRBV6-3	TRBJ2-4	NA	CASSRLNIQYF	TGTGCCAGCAGTAGACTCAACATTCAGTACTTC
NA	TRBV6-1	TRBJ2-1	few	CASSTQERVANEQFF	TGTGCCAGCAGTACACAAGAGAGGGTCGCCAATGAGCAGTTCTTC
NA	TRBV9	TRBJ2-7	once	CASSVVGGSPSYEQYF	TGTGCCAGCAGCGTAGTTGGAGGGAGTCCTTCCTACGAGCAGTACTTC
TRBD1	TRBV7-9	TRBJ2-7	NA	CASSSNRGPSVEQYF	TGTGCCAGCAGCTCAAACAGGGGACCTTCGGTCGAGCAGTACTTC
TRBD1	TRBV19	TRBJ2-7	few	CASSIGAGTVTYEQYF	TGTGCCAGTAGTATAGGAGCCGGGACAGTGACCTACGAGCAGTACTTC
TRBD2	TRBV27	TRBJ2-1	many	CASSSPSSGSYNEQFF	TGTGCCAGCAGTTCGCCTTCTAGCGGGTCCTACAATGAGCAGTTCTTC
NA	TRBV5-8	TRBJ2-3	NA	CASSPRGETIPDTQYF	TGTGCCAGCAGCCCGCGTGGGGAGACTATCCCAGATACGCAGTATTTT
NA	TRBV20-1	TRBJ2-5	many	CSAGASGTQYF	TGCAGTGCTGGTGCATCTGGGACCCAGTACTTC
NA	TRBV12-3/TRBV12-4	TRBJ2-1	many	CASSFLGEGEQFF	TGTGCCAGCAGTTTTTTGGGGGAAGGTGAGCAGTTCTTC
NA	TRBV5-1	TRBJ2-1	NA	CASTLGGGNEQFF	TGCGCCAGCACCCTAGGGGGTGGTAATGAGCAGTTCTTC
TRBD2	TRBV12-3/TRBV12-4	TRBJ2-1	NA	CASSADTSDAGHNEQFF	TGTGCCAGCAGTGCCGATACTAGCGACGCCGGACACAATGAGCAGTTCTTC
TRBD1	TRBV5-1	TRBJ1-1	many	CASSLGYRDRVRNTEAFF	TGCGCCAGCAGCTTGGGGTACCGGGACAGGGTACGCAACACTGAAGCTTTCTTT
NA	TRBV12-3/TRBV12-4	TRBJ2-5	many	CASTTGFQETQYF	TGTGCCAGCACCACGGGCTTTCAAGAGACCCAGTACTTC
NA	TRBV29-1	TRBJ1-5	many	CSVSTGRNQPQHF	TGCAGCGTATCGACAGGCCGCAATCAGCCCCAGCATTTT
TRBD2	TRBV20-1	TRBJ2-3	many	CSFYPGRLAGTTTDTQYF	TGCAGTTTCTATCCTGGAAGACTAGCGGGAACGACCACAGATACGCAGTATTTT
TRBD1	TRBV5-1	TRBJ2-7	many	CASALGQGYEQYF	TGCGCCAGCGCCTTGGGACAGGGGTACGAGCAGTACTTC
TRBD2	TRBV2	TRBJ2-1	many	CASKGLALNEQFF	TGTGCCAGCAAGGGACTAGCTTTGAATGAGCAGTTCTTC
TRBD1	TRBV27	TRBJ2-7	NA	CASSFSGTVTYEQYF	TGTGCCAGCAGTTTTTCGGGGACAGTCACCTACGAGCAGTACTTC
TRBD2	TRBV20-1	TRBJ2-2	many	CSARVGGVDTGELFF	TGCAGTGCTAGAGTCGGGGGGGTTGACACCGGGGAGCTGTTTTTT
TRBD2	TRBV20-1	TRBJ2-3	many	CSARRSGTSSDTQYF	TGCAGTGCTCGAAGATCCGGGACTAGCTCAGATACGCAGTATTTT
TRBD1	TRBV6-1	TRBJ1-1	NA	CASSTRGQLNTEAFF	TGTGCCAGCAGTACCAGGGGACAGCTGAACACTGAAGCTTTCTTT
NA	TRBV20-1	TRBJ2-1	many	CSARGDGEQFF	TGCAGTGCTAGAGGGGATGGTGAGCAGTTCTTC
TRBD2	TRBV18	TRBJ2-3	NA	CASSHRTSGRTDTQYF	TGTGCCAGCTCACACAGGACTAGCGGGAGAACGGATACGCAGTATTTT
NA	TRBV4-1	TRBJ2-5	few	CASSQEVGTSSLETQYF	TGCGCCAGCAGCCAAGAAGTCGGAACCTCCTCACTGGAGACCCAGTACTTC
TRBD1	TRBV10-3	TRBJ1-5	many	CAIRTGGDQPQHF	TGTGCCATCAGGACAGGGGGCGATCAGCCCCAGCATTTT
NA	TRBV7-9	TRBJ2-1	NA	CGSSLGRPQFF	TGTGGCAGCAGCCTAGGACGGCCCCAGTTCTTC
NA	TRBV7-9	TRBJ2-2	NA	CASSSMDRYTGELFF	TGTGCCAGCAGCTCCATGGACAGATATACCGGGGAGCTGTTTTTT
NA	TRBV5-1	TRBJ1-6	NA	CASSGGTAPNSPLHF	TGCGCCAGCAGCGGCGGGACCGCCCCGAATTCACCCCTCCACTTT
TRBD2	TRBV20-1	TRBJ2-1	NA	CSAPLLAGGNEQFF	TGCAGTGCTCCCCTACTAGCGGGAGGGAATGAGCAGTTCTTC
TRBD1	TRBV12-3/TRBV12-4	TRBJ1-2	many	CASSLRQGGYGYTF	TGTGCCAGCAGTTTAAGACAGGGAGGCTATGGCTACACCTTC
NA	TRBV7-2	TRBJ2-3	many	CASSLVRRRDTQYF	TGTGCCAGCAGCTTAGTGCGTCGCCGGGATACGCAGTATTTT
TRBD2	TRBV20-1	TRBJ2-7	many	CSAIAGLGEQYF	TGCAGTGCTATAGCGGGATTGGGCGAGCAGTACTTC
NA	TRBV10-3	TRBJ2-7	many	CAISESIREQYF	TGTGCCATCAGTGAGTCGATAAGGGAGCAGTACTTC
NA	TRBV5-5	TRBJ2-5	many	CASSNRDEQQETQYF	TGTGCCAGCAGCAACCGGGACGAACAGCAAGAGACCCAGTACTTC
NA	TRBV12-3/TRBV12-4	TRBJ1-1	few	CASSLLGAGTEAFF	TGTGCCAGCAGTTTGCTGGGGGCGGGCACTGAAGCTTTCTTT
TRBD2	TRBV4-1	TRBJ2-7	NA	CASSQGTSGRAYEQYF	TGCGCCAGCAGCCAAGGGACTAGCGGGAGGGCTTACGAGCAGTACTTC
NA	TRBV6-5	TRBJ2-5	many	CASSYFASGGETQYF	TGTGCCAGCAGTTACTTCGCCTCAGGGGGGGAGACCCAGTACTTC
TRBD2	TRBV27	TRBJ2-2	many	CASSLFGTGGAGELFF	TGTGCCAGCAGTTTATTCGGGACGGGAGGGGCCGGGGAGCTGTTTTTT
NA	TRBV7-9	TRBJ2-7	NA	CASSIEVGGDEQYF	TGTGCCAGCAGCATAGAGGTTGGGGGCGACGAGCAGTACTTC
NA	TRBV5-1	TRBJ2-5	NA	CASSLGPPGAKETQYF	TGCGCCAGCAGCTTGGGCCCCCCGGGGGCCAAAGAGACCCAGTACTTC
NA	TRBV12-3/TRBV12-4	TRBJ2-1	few	CASSWTNNEQFF	TGTGCCAGCAGTTGGACTAACAATGAGCAGTTCTTC